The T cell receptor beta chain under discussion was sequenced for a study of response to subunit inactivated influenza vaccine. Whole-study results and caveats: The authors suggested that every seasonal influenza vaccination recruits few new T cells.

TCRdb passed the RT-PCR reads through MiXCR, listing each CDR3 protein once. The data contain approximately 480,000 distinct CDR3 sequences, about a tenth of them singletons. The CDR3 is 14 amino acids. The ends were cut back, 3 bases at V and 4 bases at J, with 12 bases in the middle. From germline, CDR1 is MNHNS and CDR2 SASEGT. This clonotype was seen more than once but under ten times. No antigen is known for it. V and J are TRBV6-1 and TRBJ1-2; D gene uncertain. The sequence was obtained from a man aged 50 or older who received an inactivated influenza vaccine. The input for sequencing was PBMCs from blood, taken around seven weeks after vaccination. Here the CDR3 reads CASSDLGGGYGYTF. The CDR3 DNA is TGTGCCAGCAGTGATTTAGGAGGAGGCTATGGCTACACCTTC.